This entry lists 9 T cell receptor beta chains sequenced from one sample in a study of blood T cell repertoires in COVID-19. The data were produced by immunoSEQ multiplex PCR, yet TCRdb's version contains in-frame clones alone and is incomplete. The sample gives approximately 470,000 clones, approximately 83% of which show up once; approximately 3.4% is in the top ten. Input material: peripheral blood. Every receptor here comes from a human donor in a cohort sampled during active COVID-19.

This chain links TRBV4-1 with TRBJ1-1; D might be TRBD1 (6 bases). V dropped 2 bases and J dropped 1 base, with 11 bases sitting between them. The germline V gene has CDR1 MGHRA and CDR2 YSYEKL. The CDR3 sequence is 15 residues long. This chain's CDR3 is CASSQSGQQNTEAFF. The CDR3 DNA reads as TGCGCCAGCAGCCAATCAGGACAGCAGAACACTGAAGCTTTCTTT.

This clone was seen a handful of times. The V and J genes are TRBV6-1 and TRBJ2-7, with D perhaps TRBD1 (7 bases). The V gene's germline CDR1 is MNHNS and CDR2 SASEGT. Trimming removed 0 bases at V and 5 bases at J, with 32 bases between. The length of the CDR3 is 21 residues. The CDR3 DNA sequence: TGTGCCAGCAGTGAAGCCTTGTCCGGGGGTTGGACAGGCTCAAGGAAGAACGAGCAGTACTTC. Translation gives CASSEALSGGWTGSRKNEQYF.

V usage is TRBV7-9 and J usage is TRBJ2-2; D may be TRBD1 (6 bases). The CDR3 is made up of 15 amino acids. Germline V gene lookup returns CDR1 SEHNR and CDR2 FQNEAQ (reference sequence). V was trimmed by 5 bases and J by 4 bases, leaving 14 bases between them. The CDR3 DNA sequence: TGTGCCAGCAGCCAACCGACAGGTTTCACCGGGGAGCTGTTTTTT. It specifies CASSQPTGFTGELFF.

This clone has a single count. The gene calls are TRBV24-1 and TRBJ2-1; 11 bases map to TRBD2. Germline CDR1 and CDR2: KGHDR and SFDVKD. The V segment lost 3 bases and the J segment 6 bases; nucleotides outside the gene matches: 9. The CDR3 length is 17 residues. Here the CDR3 DNA reads TGTGCCACCAGTGATCAAAAACTAGCGGGAGTTGGCAATGAGCAGTTCTTC. Protein: CATSDQKLAGVGNEQFF.

This clone was counted only a few times. V gene TRBV7-3 combines with J gene TRBJ2-3; possible D gene TRBD1, 6 bases. This CDR3 region has 16 residues. The germline V and J ends were trimmed by 5 bases and 1 base, with 16 bases remaining between them. The V gene's germline CDR1 is SGHTA and CDR2 FQGTGA. DNA of the CDR3: TGTGCCAGCAGCACCCGAGGGGGTGGGGGCACAGATACGCAGTATTTT. This encodes CASSTRGGGGTDTQYF. Combining the CDR3 with reference TRBV7-3 and TRBJ2-3 gives the whole variable domain GAGVSQTPSNKVTEKGKYVELRCDPISGHTALYWYRQSLGQGPEFLIYFQGTGAADDSGLPNDRFFAVRPEGSVSTLKIQRTERGDSAVYLCASSTRGGGGTDTQYFGPGTRLTVL.

On this clone itself: The sample carries other DNA sequences with the same CDR3. The chain combines TRBV5-1 with TRBJ1-1; 7 bases line up with TRBD1. CDR3 length: 14 residues. V dropped 4 bases and J dropped 1; count of bases not matched to a gene: 4. The germline V gene encodes CDR1 SGHRS and CDR2 YFSETQ. The CDR3 bases are TGCGCCAGCAGCCTGGGACAGCAGAACACTGAAGCTTTCTTT. Protein: CASSLGQQNTEAFF.

CDR3 bases: TGTGCCAGTAGTATGCTATCCCAGCCCCAGCATTTT. Translating it yields CASSMLSQPQHF. The V and J genes are TRBV19 and TRBJ1-5; D is unresolved. Germline V gives CDR1 LNHDA, CDR2 SQIVND (reference sequence). The V gene lost 3 bases and the J gene lost 7 bases, with 7 bases spanning the gap. CDR3 length equals 12 residues.

The chain couples TRBV4-2 to TRBJ1-4, with D possibly matching TRBD1 (5 bases). The V gene lost 0 bases and the J gene lost 0 bases, with 8 bases spanning the gap. The germline CDR1 and CDR2 sequences are LGHNA and YNFKEQ. The CDR3 is 16 amino acids. As DNA, the CDR3 is TGTGCCAGCAGCCAAGACAGGGATGCAACTAATGAAAAACTGTTTTTT. Translating gives CASSQDRDATNEKLFF.

This chain uses TRBV3-1 (or the pseudogene TRBV3-2) with TRBJ2-1, with 7 nucleotides matching TRBD2. The CDR3 contains 14 residues. The germline gives CDR1 LGHDT, CDR2 YNNKEL (reference sequence). V was pared by 5 bases and J by 8 bases, with 9 bases of the junction left unmatched. The DNA of the CDR3 is TGTGCCAGCAGCTCCTGGGGGGGGACCGATGAGCAGTTCTTC. Amino acids: CASSSWGGTDEQFF.